The T cell receptor (beta chain) described here comes from a study of blood T cell repertoires in COVID-19. Using immunoSEQ multiplex PCR, the repertoire was profiled, and TCRdb retains in-frame clones only, with some absent. The sample lists approximately 270,000 clones, 75% to 90% occurring once. The length of the CDR3 is 19 residues. The TCR comes from a woman aged 45-65 years who had recovered from COVID-19. This chain uses TRBV21-1 with TRBJ1-5; the table's D call, TRBD1, has no DNA check behind it. TRBV21-1 is given as a pseudogene. Sample: PBMCs or T cells enriched from blood (not recorded which). CDR3 nucleotide sequence: TGTGCCAGCAGCAAAGAGGGACAGGGGCGACAATGGAGCAATCAGCCCCAGCATTTT. This codes for CASSKEGQGRQWSNQPQHF.